The next 20 T cell receptor beta chains were all read from a single sample in a study of shared clonotypes between healthy human individuals. Positively selected for CCR7, the CD45RO-negative cells used as naive CD8 cells excluded terminally differentiated effector memory CD45RA+ cells. The data were produced by immunoSEQ multiplex PCR, yet TCRdb's version contains in-frame clones alone and is incomplete. The table includes roughly 600,000 clones, 95% to 98% detected once. Sequenced material: naive CD8+ T cells sorted from blood. These receptors were obtained from a man aged 30-40 years in good health.

Comments on this clone: Relative to the germline gene, one junction end is altered; a read error may explain this. V and J are TRBV7-7 and TRBJ2-4; TRBD1 aligns across 7 bases. Germline CDR1 is SSHAT and CDR2 is FNYEAQ (reference sequence). The CDR3 has 15 amino acids. CDR3 residues: CASSWGTAAKNIQYF. The CDR3 nucleotides read TGTGCTAGCAGCTGGGGGACAGCAGCCAAAAACATTCAGTACTTC.

The chain links TRBV15 to TRBJ1-2; no reliable D call. Trimming shortened V by 1 base and J by 8 bases, and 11 bases separated the two germline ends. CDR1 and CDR2 (germline): LNHNV, YYDKDF (reference sequence). CDR3 size: 13 residues. CDR3 bases: TGTGCCACCAGCAGAGGAAAACCTGCAGGCTACACCTTC. Protein product: CATSRGKPAGYTF.

This clone showed up just once. The chain combines TRBV7-6 with TRBJ2-2; TRBD2 might be the D (6 bases). With 1 base removed from V and 1 base from J, the gap between germline ends came to 10 bases. Germline CDR1 reads SGHVS; CDR2 reads FNYEAQ. This CDR3 contains 16 residues. The CDR3 coding sequence is TGTGCCAGCAGCTTAGTCGGGGGAGAGAACACCGGGGAGCTGTTTTTT. Protein: CASSLVGGENTGELFF.

The genes are TRBV7-6 and TRBJ2-2, with 7 bases that match TRBD1. V lost 5 bases, J lost 4 bases, and 13 bases stayed unmatched. This CDR3 spans 17 amino acids. CDR1 and CDR2 from the germline V gene are SGHVS and FNYEAQ. DNA of the CDR3: TGTGCCAGCAGCCCCTCGTTAGGAGAGGGGGCCACCGGGGAGCTGTTTTTT. Its translation is CASSPSLGEGATGELFF. The full variable domain, with the rest looked up from reference TRBV7-6 and TRBJ2-2, is GAGVSQSPRYKVTKRGQDVALRCDPISGHVSLYWYRQALGQGPEFLTYFNYEAQQDKSGLPNDRFSAERPEGSISTLTIQRTEQRDSAMYRCASSPSLGEGATGELFFGEGSRLTVL.

This clone was detected once. The chain links TRBV7-2 to TRBJ2-7; D may be TRBD1 or TRBD2 (7 bases each). The CDR3 is 14 residues long. From germline, CDR1 is SGHTA and CDR2 FQGNSA. Trimming removed 2 bases at V and 5 bases at J, with 13 bases between. CDR3 protein: CASSLQGGFHEQYF. Written as DNA, the CDR3 is TGTGCCAGCAGCTTACAGGGGGGGTTTCACGAGCAGTACTTC.

CDR3 amino acids: CASGTTNTGELFF. CDR3 sequence (DNA): TGCGCCAGCGGGACAACGAACACCGGGGAGCTGTTTTTT. This chain connects TRBV5-1 to TRBJ2-2; possible D gene TRBD1, 6 bases. CDR1 SGHRS and CDR2 YFSETQ come from the germline V gene. V was cut by 7 bases and J by 0 bases, with 7 bases left in between. The CDR3 is 13 residues long.

V is TRBV9 and J is TRBJ1-2; the D is unclear. CDR3 length: 11 amino acids. Trimming pared 3 bases from V and 7 bases from J, leaving 7 bases between. Germline CDR1 is SGDLS and CDR2 is YYNGEE. Here the CDR3 DNA reads TGTGCCAGCAGCGACTCATCTGGCTACACCTTC. It specifies CASSDSSGYTF.

As concerns this clone: At one end, the junction sequence differs from germline, possibly due to a read error. V gene TRBV7-7 combines with J gene TRBJ2-5; D might be TRBD1 (6 bases). Germline V lookup: CDR1 SSHAT, CDR2 FNYEAQ (reference sequence). CDR3 length: 17 residues. The CDR3 bases are TGTGCTAGCAGCTTAGAATACCCGGGACACCCCCAAGAGACCCAGTACTTC. Translating it yields CASSLEYPGHPQETQYF.

Turning to this clone: The same CDR3 also results from other DNA sequences found in this sample. The V call is TRBV7-9, the J call TRBJ2-5; D remains ambiguous. V lost 3 bases, J lost 5 bases, and 10 bases lay in between. Germline V gene lookup returns CDR1 SEHNR and CDR2 FQNEAQ (reference sequence). CDR3 length: 13 residues. DNA for the CDR3: TGTGCCAGCAGCTTGGGGTTCGGGGAGACCCAGTACTTC. Residues: CASSLGFGETQYF.

V gene TRBV7-9 combines with J gene TRBJ2-2; 8 bases fit TRBD2. V shed 5 bases and J 5 bases; nucleotides not matched to a gene: 10. The CDR3 covers 16 residues. CDR1 is SEHNR, CDR2 FQNEAQ, per germline (reference sequence). CDR3 nucleotides: TGTGCCAGCAGCGGTGGTGCGGGAGGATGGACCGGGGAGCTGTTTTTT. Translation: CASSGGAGGWTGELFF.

The chain links TRBV11-3 to TRBJ2-1; 8 positions agree with TRBD1. With V trimmed by 4 bases and J by 8 bases, 10 bases remained unmatched. Germline-derived CDR1 and CDR2 are SGHNT and YENEEA. The CDR3 totals 15 residues. CDR3 DNA sequence: TGTGCCAGCAGCTCGGCTGACCAGGGGGCCCATGAGCAGTTCTTC. Translating gives CASSSADQGAHEQFF.

The V gene is TRBV2, the J gene TRBJ2-1; D is perhaps TRBD1 or TRBD2 (5 bases each). Trimming cost V 0 bases and J 8 bases, with 14 bases left between them. The CDR3 length is 15 residues. Germline V lookup: CDR1 SNHLY, CDR2 FYNNEI. The CDR3 region has the DNA TGTGCCAGCAGTGAAGCGCTGATGGGGGTCGATGAGCAGTTCTTC. This gives the protein CASSEALMGVDEQFF.

The chain employs TRBV19 and TRBJ2-7; TRBD2 matches 8 bases. The CDR3 spans 14 residues. The ends lost 3 bases at V and 3 bases at J; junction bases unmatched: 4. Germline V CDR1 and CDR2: LNHDA, SQIVND (reference sequence). CDR3 amino acids: CASSIAGTSYEQYF. In DNA, the CDR3 is TGTGCCAGTAGTATTGCCGGGACTAGCTACGAGCAGTACTTC.

This chain uses TRBV7-6 with TRBJ2-5, with TRBD2 matching 11 bases. The germline CDR1 and CDR2 sequences are SGHVS and FNYEAQ. This CDR3 has 16 amino acids. Trimming cost V 1 base and J 2 bases; bases outside gene matches: 3. The CDR3 DNA follows: TGTGCCAGCAGCTTAGTGGGACTAGCGGCTCAAGAGACCCAGTACTTC. Amino acid sequence: CASSLVGLAAQETQYF.

The chain couples TRBV29-1 to TRBJ2-3; a possible D gene is TRBD2 (6 bases). The V gene's germline CDR1 is SQVTM and CDR2 ANQGSEA. This CDR3 has 12 amino acids. V shed 3 bases and J shed 3 bases, with 7 bases lying between them. The CDR3 region has the DNA TGCAGCGTTGAGGGGAGGACAGATACGCAGTATTTT. Protein: CSVEGRTDTQYF.

This sequence joins TRBV28 and TRBJ2-5; the D gene is possibly TRBD2 (7 bases). Deletions cut 5 bases from V and 5 bases from J, with 15 bases between. Germline CDR1 is MDHEN and CDR2 is SYDVKM. This CDR3 is built from 14 residues. CDR3 nucleotide sequence: TGTGCCAGCAGTCCTCTCGGGGGGCGGGAGACCCAGTACTTC. Protein sequence: CASSPLGGRETQYF.

In the case of this clone: Different DNA sequences within this sample yield the same CDR3. This chain links TRBV2 with TRBJ2-5; D unclear. The ends were cut back, 6 bases at V and 8 bases at J, with 7 bases in the middle. The V gene's germline CDR1 is SNHLY and CDR2 FYNNEI. The CDR3 runs to 10 residues. CDR3 DNA sequence: TGTGCCAGCAGGGGTCGTACCCAGTACTTC. Its translation is CASRGRTQYF.

CDR3 sequence reads: CASSPGHGVDLYNEQFF. The CDR3 DNA reads as TGCGCCAGCAGCCCTGGACATGGTGTAGACCTCTACAATGAGCAGTTCTTC. The rearrangement joins TRBV4-1 to TRBJ2-1, with D possibly being TRBD1 (5 bases). CDR1 and CDR2 from the germline V gene are MGHRA and YSYEKL. V was clipped by 4 bases and J by 3 bases, with 19 bases between them. The CDR3 is 17 amino acids.

A single count supports this clone. The CDR3 spells CSVEGLAGESLSSYNEQFF. CDR3 coding DNA: TGCAGCGTTGAGGGACTAGCGGGAGAATCCTTGAGCTCCTACAATGAGCAGTTCTTC. The chain recombines TRBV29-1 with TRBJ2-1; 14 bases fit TRBD2. J was trimmed by 0 bases and V by 3 bases; bases with no gene match: 10. The CDR3 extends over 19 amino acids. CDR1 is SQVTM and CDR2 is ANQGSEA in the germline V gene.

J is TRBJ2-7 and V is TRBV10-2, with 7 bases matching TRBD2. The CDR3 runs to 12 residues. V lost 11 bases and J lost 0; bases outside the gene matches: 4. CDR1 and CDR2 from the germline V gene are WSHSY and SAAADI. CDR3 residues: CAVRDYSYEQYF. CDR3 nucleotide sequence: TGCGCCGTCCGGGACTACTCCTACGAGCAGTACTTC.